The rows below give T cell receptor beta chains drawn from one sample of a study of T cell repertoires in cytomegalovirus infection. Each CDR3 protein is one row after TCRdb ran MiXCR on the reads. The repertoire has roughly 150,000 distinct CDR3 sequences, over 25% of them found once; the top ten carry roughly 51%. Their specific antigens are unknown. Sequencing used CD8+ T cells from cultured PBMCs, obtained from culture after CMV antigen stimulation. These receptors all stem from a human donor in good health (CMV status not recorded). Some clones in this sample may be carry-over from other donors' samples. The CDR3 runs from the conserved cysteine through the conserved F or W.

v_gene: TRBV12-3/TRBV12-4
j_gene: TRBJ2-5
CDR3aa: CASSFFLDRVGQETQYF

v_gene: TRBV11-2
j_gene: TRBJ2-7
CDR3aa: CASSLGPGRAISYEQYF

v_gene: TRBV27
j_gene: TRBJ1-2
CDR3aa: CASSPGGIYGYTF

v_gene: TRBV11-3
j_gene: TRBJ2-1
CDR3aa: CASSGGPSSYNEQFF

v_gene: TRBV18
j_gene: TRBJ2-7
CDR3aa: CASSPGEEQYF

v_gene: TRBV10-3
j_gene: TRBJ2-1
CDR3aa: CAISEGASSYNEQFF

v_gene: TRBV5-1
j_gene: TRBJ2-7
CDR3aa: CASSAGQGADEQYF

v_gene: TRBV11-2
j_gene: TRBJ2-5
CDR3aa: CASSLGRVIETQYF

v_gene: TRBV20-1
j_gene: TRBJ2-7
CDR3aa: CSSFPTDVNYEQYF

v_gene: TRBV19
j_gene: TRBJ1-1
CDR3aa: CASTQGLNTEAFF

v_gene: TRBV6-2/TRBV6-3
j_gene: TRBJ2-1
CDR3aa: CASSYYGEQGHEQFF

v_gene: TRBV6-1
j_gene: TRBJ1-1
CDR3aa: CASSLGPRTEAFF

v_gene: TRBV7-8
j_gene: TRBJ1-1
CDR3aa: CASSLEGNTEAFF

v_gene: TRBV14
j_gene: TRBJ1-1
CDR3aa: CASSQTGGNTEAFF

v_gene: TRBV2
j_gene: TRBJ1-5
CDR3aa: CASTTELSNQPQHF

v_gene: TRBV7-2
j_gene: TRBJ1-2
CDR3aa: CASSLFGGAVGYTF

v_gene: TRBV12-5
j_gene: TRBJ1-4
CDR3aa: CASGWGTGINEKLFF